This TCR beta chain was recovered during a study of blood T cells in healthy people across ages. A second about 6 to 12 cycle PCR used barcoded and J-beta primers. MiXCR was run by TCRdb on the 5' RACE reads, yielding one entry per CDR3 protein. The sample has roughly 1.5 million distinct CDR3 sequences; less than 45% are singletons. This clonotype was counted between two and nine times. Its target is not known. It was roughly 10 milliliters of peripheral blood that were drawn from each donor. With each sample, at least 5 micrograms of total RNA were extracted. General study points: Long-lived and aged donors differed, with more naive CD4+ cells and higher diversity in the long-lived. Diversity of TCR beta per million T cells declined in a roughly linear way with age.

Sequenced: blood. The sequence was collected from a woman younger than 30 in good health.

CDR3 residues: CSARDRRLSSGLIQETQYF. DNA for the CDR3: TGCAGTGCTAGAGACCGGCGCCTATCTAGCGGACTAATTCAAGAGACCCAGTACTTC. The chain carries TRBV20-1 and TRBJ2-5, with 7 bases that match TRBD2. Per the germline V gene, CDR1 is DFQATT and CDR2 is SNEGSKA (reference sequence). V shed 0 bases and J 2 bases; nucleotides not matched to a gene: 18. The CDR3 runs to 19 residues.